The 18 T cell receptor beta chains below all came from one sample that was sequenced in a study of blood T cell repertoires in COVID-19 (dated by TCRdb to 2018 to 2021). The library was obtained by the immunoSEQ multiplex PCR assay. Held by TCRdb, this immuneACCESS table contains in-frame sequences only and omits some clones. Under half of the omission traces to an unresolved V gene where checked; the cause of the rest is unknown. The table for this sample lists 150,000 to 200,000 clones; more than 70% of them were counted only once. 15% to 20% of the sample belongs to the ten largest clones. Sequencing was performed on peripheral blood. The receptors come from a person in their 70s with COVID-19, enrolled during active disease.

V is TRBV5-1 and J is TRBJ2-2, with TRBD2 as a possible D gene (6 bases). Germline V gene lookup returns CDR1 SGHRS and CDR2 YFSETQ. CDR3 length: 13 amino acids. V lost 0 bases, J lost 7 bases, and 7 bases lay in between. CDR3 residues: CASSLAGDGELFF. The CDR3 DNA reads TGCGCCAGCAGCTTGGCGGGGGACGGGGAGCTGTTTTTT.

The CDR3 protein is CASSTGQNSPLHF. In DNA form, the CDR3 reads TGCGCCAGCAGCACGGGACAGAATTCACCCCTCCACTTT. The chain links TRBV5-1 to TRBJ1-6; 7 bases match TRBD1. Per germline, CDR1 SGHRS and CDR2 YFSETQ. J was trimmed by 7 bases and V by 4 bases; bases with no gene match: 2. The CDR3 sequence is 13 residues long.

The chain joins TRBV28 to TRBJ1-4, with 9 bases matching TRBD1. Germline V lookup: CDR1 MDHEN, CDR2 SYDVKM. With V trimmed by 3 bases and J by 4 bases, 6 bases remained unmatched. The CDR3 consists of 16 residues. The CDR3 sequence: CASSLGQGTNNEKLFF. The CDR3 region has the DNA TGTGCCAGCAGTTTGGGACAGGGTACCAATAATGAAAAACTGTTTTTT.

The rearrangement joins TRBV3-1 (or the pseudogene TRBV3-2) to TRBJ2-7; D is uncertain. Trimming pared 5 bases from V and 5 bases from J, leaving 10 bases between. From germline, CDR1 is LGHDT and CDR2 YNNKEL (reference sequence). The CDR3 spans 12 residues. The CDR3 DNA is TGTGCCAGCAGCGGCCCGAGGAACGAGCAGTACTTC. This translates into CASSGPRNEQYF.

This clone was detected only once. The chain couples TRBV2 to TRBJ2-1, with a tentative D call TRBD1 (5 bases). This CDR3 has 13 residues. V lost 6 bases, J lost 2 bases, and 8 bases lay in between. Germline CDR1 SNHLY, CDR2 FYNNEI. CDR3 sequence (DNA): TGTGCCAGCAGAGACAGAACCTACAATGAGCAGTTCTTC. It codes for CASRDRTYNEQFF.

J is TRBJ2-7 and V is TRBV5-1; TRBD2 agrees at 8 bases. CDR1 SGHRS and CDR2 YFSETQ come from the germline V gene. CDR3 length equals 15 residues. V was clipped by 7 bases and J by 4 bases; unmatched bases: 13. The CDR3: CASQLAVGRGYEQYF. The CDR3 coding sequence is TGCGCCAGCCAACTAGCGGTCGGACGGGGATACGAGCAGTACTTC.

The CDR3 sequence: CASSEGGGSPLHF. In DNA form, the CDR3 reads TGTGCCAGCAGTGAAGGAGGGGGTTCACCCCTCCACTTT. The chain couples TRBV6-1 to TRBJ1-6; D possibly corresponds to TRBD1 (6 bases). Between the trimmed V and J ends, which lost 1 base and 9 bases, there was a span of 7 bases. CDR1 is MNHNS and CDR2 is SASEGT in the germline V gene. The CDR3 is 13 amino acids.

This chain uses TRBV5-5 with TRBJ1-1, with TRBD1 identical over 7 bases. The V gene end was trimmed by 0 bases and the J gene end by 4 bases; junction bases not matched to a gene: 12. This CDR3 has 17 residues. Looked up from germline, CDR1 is SGHKS and CDR2 is YYEKEE (reference sequence). The DNA for the CDR3 is TGTGCCAGCAGCTTGGCTGGACAGGCCCTCCCGGGCACTGAAGCTTTCTTT. Translation: CASSLAGQALPGTEAFF.

J is TRBJ1-1 and V is TRBV7-9; D gene unclear. This CDR3 has 14 residues. The germline V and J ends were trimmed by 1 base and 4 bases, with 10 bases remaining between them. Germline V lookup: CDR1 SEHNR, CDR2 FQNEAQ (reference sequence). In DNA, the CDR3 is TGTGCCAGCAGCTTAGATCCGATCGGCACTGAAGCTTTCTTT. Protein product: CASSLDPIGTEAFF.

This clone was observed a handful of times. This chain joins TRBV6-1 and TRBJ1-5, with D possibly being TRBD1 (5 bases). CDR3 length: 14 amino acids. The germline V gene encodes CDR1 MNHNS and CDR2 SASEGT. Trimming left V 5 bases short and J 5 bases short, with 13 bases between. CDR3 protein: CASSFQGPDQPQHF. CDR3 DNA sequence: TGTGCCAGCAGTTTTCAGGGTCCAGATCAGCCCCAGCATTTT.

The chain is built from TRBV7-3 and TRBJ1-1, with 9 bases identical to TRBD1. The germline CDR1 and CDR2 sequences are SGHTA and FQGTGA. CDR3 length: 15 residues. The V and J ends lost 5 bases and 8 bases, in that order; junction bases with no gene match: 12. CDR3 sequence reads: CASSPGTGSRHEAFF. Written as DNA, the CDR3 is TGTGCCAGCAGCCCCGGGACAGGGAGCCGACACGAAGCTTTCTTT.

This clone was found once. The chain combines TRBV5-1 with TRBJ2-2; D is unresolved. V was trimmed by 4 bases and J by 7 bases, leaving 14 bases between them. Germline V gives CDR1 SGHRS, CDR2 YFSETQ. This CDR3 spans 14 amino acids. The CDR3 sequence is CASSPIPGVGELFF. The DNA for the CDR3 is TGCGCCAGCAGCCCGATACCAGGTGTCGGGGAGCTGTTTTTT.

This clone was observed a few times. The chain has TRBV11-1 and TRBJ2-7; no reliable D call. V dropped 5 bases and J dropped 0 bases, with 17 bases sitting between them. Germline V lookup: CDR1 SGHAT, CDR2 FQDESV (reference sequence). The CDR3 is made up of 16 amino acids. The CDR3 bases are TGTGCCAGCAGCCCAAGGTTTCGAGGCAGCTCCTACGAGCAGTACTTC. This translates into CASSPRFRGSSYEQYF.

The CDR3 is CASSYLLIPGQGINEKLFF. The CDR3 DNA is TGTGCCAGCAGTTACCTCCTGATCCCGGGACAGGGAATAAATGAAAAACTGTTTTTT. This chain connects TRBV6-2 or TRBV6-3 to TRBJ1-4; 9 positions agree with TRBD1. CDR1 is MNHEY and CDR2 is SVGEGT in the germline V gene. This CDR3 contains 19 residues. V was clipped by 2 bases and J by 5 bases; unmatched bases: 15.

This chain uses TRBV28 with TRBJ2-1, with TRBD1 as a possible D gene (6 bases). CDR1 is MDHEN and CDR2 is SYDVKM in the germline V gene. The CDR3 is 20 amino acids. Trimming took off 5 bases at V and 2 bases at J, with 28 bases between the two ends. The CDR3 spells CASSPHPRDTWDPTYNEQFF. The CDR3, as DNA: TGTGCCAGCAGTCCCCACCCCCGGGACACGTGGGACCCCACCTACAATGAGCAGTTCTTC.

The CDR3 here is CASSPQVAGGYSPLHF. The CDR3 coding sequence is TGTGCCAGCAGCCCCCAGGTGGCAGGGGGCTATTCACCCCTCCACTTT. V usage is TRBV7-9 and J usage is TRBJ1-6, with 8 bases fitting TRBD1. This CDR3 has 16 residues. V lost 5 bases and J lost 8; bases outside the gene matches: 11. Germline V lookup: CDR1 SEHNR, CDR2 FQNEAQ (reference sequence).

The genes are TRBV3-1 (or the pseudogene TRBV3-2) and TRBJ1-2; tentative D call: TRBD1 (6 bases). Deletions cut 1 base from V and 2 bases from J, with 14 bases between. Germline V gene sequence: CDR1 LGHDT, CDR2 YNNKEL (reference sequence). The CDR3 runs 16 residues. The CDR3 coding sequence is TGTGCCAGCAGCCAAGCCCGCGACAGGTGGAACTATGGCTACACCTTC. Amino acids: CASSQARDRWNYGYTF.

V and J are TRBV3-1 (or the pseudogene TRBV3-2) and TRBJ1-1; the D gene is possibly TRBD1 (5 bases). V was shortened by 6 bases and J by 1 base, with 12 bases between the two germline ends. CDR1 and CDR2 (germline): LGHDT, YNNKEL (reference sequence). The length of the CDR3 is 14 residues. CDR3 region: CASRRIDRNTEAFF. The DNA of the CDR3 is TGTGCCAGCAGACGCATTGACAGGAACACTGAAGCTTTCTTT.